This T cell receptor beta chain emerged from a study of blood T cell repertoires in COVID-19. Whole-study context: Collection of acute and convalescent COVID-19 samples took place in the United States, Italy and Spain.

This CDR3 comprises 15 residues. CDR1 is MDHEN, CDR2 SYDVKM, per germline. J lost 3 bases, V lost 5 bases, and 5 bases had no gene match. Participants came from roughly 24 US areas, aged roughly 18 to 95 years. Profiled with immunoSEQ multiplex PCR; TCRdb holds only in-frame clones, not every one. The sample contains about 240,000 clones, approximately 90% of which appear only once. The chain recombines TRBV28 with TRBJ1-3; 9 bases match TRBD1. This TCR came from a woman under 40 with acute COVID-19. Sequencing used PBMCs or T cells enriched from blood (not recorded which). CDR3 in amino acids: CASSPQGAVGNTIYF. CDR3 DNA: TGTGCCAGCAGTCCACAGGGGGCGGTTGGAAACACCATATATTTT.